These T cell receptor beta chains were read from a single sample in a study of response to subunit inactivated influenza vaccine. TCRdb independently ran MiXCR on the RT-PCR reads; one entry per CDR3 protein. The data show 150,000 or so distinct CDR3 sequences, approximately 11% seen once. Sequencing was performed on CD8+ T cells sorted from PBMCs, taken roughly 24 months after vaccination. These receptors were collected from a man aged 50 to 69 who received an inactivated influenza vaccine. Each CDR3 is given with its conserved first and last residue. The D gene is left open where the match is weak. Clone size is stated in some rows and not others, as once, few, many or a class when expanded.

CDR3nt: TGTGCCAGCAGTCCCCGACTCCGATACAATGAGCAGTTCTTC
CDR3aa: CASSPRLRYNEQFF
j_gene: TRBJ2-1
v_gene: TRBV27
d_gene: .
abundance: .

CDR3nt: TGTGCCAGCAGTACCCCCAGGGCCAAGGGCAATCAGCCCCAGCATTTT
CDR3aa: CASSTPRAKGNQPQHF
j_gene: TRBJ1-5
v_gene: TRBV28
d_gene: .
abundance: few

CDR3nt: TGTGCCAGCAGTGAGGATTGGGGGCCCGGCTACGAGCAGTACTTC
CDR3aa: CASSEDWGPGYEQYF
j_gene: TRBJ2-7
v_gene: TRBV25-1
d_gene: .
abundance: few

CDR3nt: TGTGCCAGCAGTCCCTCGACATCCTACGAGCAGTACTTC
CDR3aa: CASSPSTSYEQYF
j_gene: TRBJ2-7
v_gene: TRBV6-2/TRBV6-3
d_gene: .
abundance: .

CDR3nt: TGCAGTGCTAGAGATGGAGCGGGAGTGAGATACAATGAGCAGTTCTTC
CDR3aa: CSARDGAGVRYNEQFF
j_gene: TRBJ2-1
v_gene: TRBV20-1
d_gene: TRBD2
abundance: .

CDR3nt: TGTGCCAGCAGTTCCCGGGTGACCGGGACTAGGGTTGATGAGCAGTTCTTC
CDR3aa: CASSSRVTGTRVDEQFF
j_gene: TRBJ2-1
v_gene: TRBV6-5
d_gene: TRBD2
abundance: many

CDR3nt: TGTGCCGCCAGCACTCGATTGGGGGGGAGGTACGAGCAGTACTTC
CDR3aa: CAASTRLGGRYEQYF
j_gene: TRBJ2-7
v_gene: TRBV15
d_gene: TRBD2
abundance: .

CDR3nt: TGTGCCAGCAGCGTAGCCAGCACAGATACGCAGTATTTT
CDR3aa: CASSVASTDTQYF
j_gene: TRBJ2-3
v_gene: TRBV9
d_gene: .
abundance: few

CDR3nt: TGTGCCAGCAGCGTAGGTGGTAGCGGAGCTCAAGAGACCCAGTACTTC
CDR3aa: CASSVGGSGAQETQYF
j_gene: TRBJ2-5
v_gene: TRBV9
d_gene: .
abundance: .

CDR3nt: TGTGCCAGCAGCCTGGGACTAGCGGGAGGAGCTGGCACAGATACGCAGTATTTT
CDR3aa: CASSLGLAGGAGTDTQYF
j_gene: TRBJ2-3
v_gene: TRBV9
d_gene: TRBD2
abundance: .

CDR3nt: TGCGCCAGCAGCCAAGCAGCAGGGTTCACTGAAGCTTTCTTT
CDR3aa: CASSQAAGFTEAFF
j_gene: TRBJ1-1
v_gene: TRBV4-3
d_gene: .
abundance: .

CDR3nt: TGTGCCAGCAGTTTAGCGCGGCCCTACGAGCAGTACTTC
CDR3aa: CASSLARPYEQYF
j_gene: TRBJ2-7
v_gene: TRBV12-3/TRBV12-4
d_gene: .
abundance: few

CDR3nt: TGCAGCGTTGAAGTTGTGGGGATGAACACTGAAGCTTTCTTT
CDR3aa: CSVEVVGMNTEAFF
j_gene: TRBJ1-1
v_gene: TRBV29-1
d_gene: .
abundance: many

CDR3nt: TGTGCCAGTAACATGGGACTAGCGGGAGGGCGGAATGAGCAGTTCTTC
CDR3aa: CASNMGLAGGRNEQFF
j_gene: TRBJ2-1
v_gene: TRBV19
d_gene: TRBD2
abundance: .

CDR3nt: TGCAGTGCTAACCCCGGACAGATCTTC
CDR3aa: CSANPGQIF
j_gene: TRBJ2-5
v_gene: TRBV20-1
d_gene: .
abundance: .

CDR3nt: TGCGCCAGCAGCCAGGTAGCAGCGAACACCGGGGAGCTGTTTTTT
CDR3aa: CASSQVAANTGELFF
j_gene: TRBJ2-2
v_gene: TRBV4-1
d_gene: .
abundance: .

CDR3nt: TGTGCCAGCACCTCTTGGGCTAACCCCACCGGGGAGCTGTTTTTT
CDR3aa: CASTSWANPTGELFF
j_gene: TRBJ2-2
v_gene: TRBV7-2
d_gene: .
abundance: few

CDR3nt: TGTGCCAGCAGCGTAGAAGGCGGGAGCACAGATACGCAGTATTTT
CDR3aa: CASSVEGGSTDTQYF
j_gene: TRBJ2-3
v_gene: TRBV9
d_gene: .
abundance: few

CDR3nt: TGCGCCAGCAGCTTGGCACTAGCGGGGACCAATGAGCAGTTCTTC
CDR3aa: CASSLALAGTNEQFF
j_gene: TRBJ2-1
v_gene: TRBV5-1
d_gene: TRBD2
abundance: many

CDR3nt: TGTGCCAGCAGGGAGAGCAATGAGCAGTTCTTC
CDR3aa: CASRESNEQFF
j_gene: TRBJ2-1
v_gene: TRBV12-3/TRBV12-4
d_gene: .
abundance: few

CDR3nt: TGTGCCACCAGCATGGGCAATCAGCCCCAGCATTTT
CDR3aa: CATSMGNQPQHF
j_gene: TRBJ1-5
v_gene: TRBV24-1
d_gene: .
abundance: many

CDR3nt: TGTGCCAGCATTCGGCCAGGGGGTGAGACCCAGTACTTC
CDR3aa: CASIRPGGETQYF
j_gene: TRBJ2-5
v_gene: TRBV6-2/TRBV6-3
d_gene: TRBD1
abundance: .

CDR3nt: TGTGCCAGCAGTTTTGGGGGACTTGAGACCCAGTACTTC
CDR3aa: CASSFGGLETQYF
j_gene: TRBJ2-5
v_gene: TRBV12-3/TRBV12-4
d_gene: .
abundance: .

CDR3nt: TGTGCCAGTAGCCCGGGGCAGAGCAATCAGCCCCAGCATTTT
CDR3aa: CASSPGQSNQPQHF
j_gene: TRBJ1-5
v_gene: TRBV19
d_gene: .
abundance: .

CDR3nt: TGTGCCAGCAGTACCGCGGGGGGGGGCACAGATACGCAGTATTTT
CDR3aa: CASSTAGGGTDTQYF
j_gene: TRBJ2-3
v_gene: TRBV12-3/TRBV12-4
d_gene: TRBD2
abundance: .

CDR3nt: TGTGCCAGCAGTTTATCGGCGGGAGGGCTGAGCGAGCAGTACTTC
CDR3aa: CASSLSAGGLSEQYF
j_gene: TRBJ2-7
v_gene: TRBV27
d_gene: TRBD2
abundance: .

CDR3nt: TGTGCCAGCAGCCATAGGGGACAGGGCCTCTACCAAGAGACCCAGTACTTC
CDR3aa: CASSHRGQGLYQETQYF
j_gene: TRBJ2-5
v_gene: TRBV3-1
d_gene: TRBD1
abundance: many

CDR3nt: TGTGCCAGCAGTCCCCTCCCGGACAGTGTCAACGAGCAGTACTTC
CDR3aa: CASSPLPDSVNEQYF
j_gene: TRBJ2-7
v_gene: TRBV27
d_gene: .
abundance: .

CDR3nt: TGTGCCAGCAGTTTATCTGTGGGACAGGGAAACTACGAGCAGTACTTC
CDR3aa: CASSLSVGQGNYEQYF
j_gene: TRBJ2-7
v_gene: TRBV28
d_gene: TRBD1
abundance: many

CDR3nt: TGCGCCAGCAGCGGGGACAGGGGCAACGAGCAGTACTTC
CDR3aa: CASSGDRGNEQYF
j_gene: TRBJ2-7
v_gene: TRBV4-1
d_gene: TRBD1
abundance: .

CDR3nt: TGTGCCAGCAGCCAAGTTGGCACCACCTACGAGCAGTACTTC
CDR3aa: CASSQVGTTYEQYF
j_gene: TRBJ2-7
v_gene: TRBV4-2
d_gene: .
abundance: few

CDR3nt: TGTGCCTGGAAAATAGACTTCGGCAATGAGCAGTTCTTC
CDR3aa: CAWKIDFGNEQFF
j_gene: TRBJ2-1
v_gene: TRBV30
d_gene: .
abundance: many

CDR3nt: TGTGCCAGCGCCGGAGACACCGGGGAGCTGTTTTTT
CDR3aa: CASAGDTGELFF
j_gene: TRBJ2-2
v_gene: TRBV7-7
d_gene: .
abundance: few